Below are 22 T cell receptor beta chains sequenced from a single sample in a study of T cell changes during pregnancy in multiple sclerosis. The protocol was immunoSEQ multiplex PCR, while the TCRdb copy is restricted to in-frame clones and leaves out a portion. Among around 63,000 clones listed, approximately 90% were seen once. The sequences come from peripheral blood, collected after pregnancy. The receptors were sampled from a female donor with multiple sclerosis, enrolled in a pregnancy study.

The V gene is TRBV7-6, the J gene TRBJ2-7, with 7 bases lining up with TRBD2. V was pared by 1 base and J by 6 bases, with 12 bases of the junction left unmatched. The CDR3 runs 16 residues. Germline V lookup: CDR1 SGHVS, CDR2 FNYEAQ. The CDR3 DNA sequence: TGTGCCAGCAGCTTAGTTACGGGCGGGAGTTATTCCGAGCAGTACTTC. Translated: CASSLVTGGSYSEQYF.

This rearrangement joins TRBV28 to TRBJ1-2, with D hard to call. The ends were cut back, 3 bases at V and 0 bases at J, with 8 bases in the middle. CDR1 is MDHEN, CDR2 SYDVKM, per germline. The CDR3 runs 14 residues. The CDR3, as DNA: TGTGCCAGCAGTTTTGAAACTTCTAACTATGGCTACACCTTC. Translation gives CASSFETSNYGYTF.

Here the CDR3 reads CASSQDIEAGGFNEKLFF. The CDR3 DNA reads TGCGCCAGCAGCCAAGATATCGAGGCAGGGGGCTTTAATGAAAAACTGTTTTTT. This rearrangement joins TRBV4-1 to TRBJ1-4; 8 bases match TRBD1. The CDR3 runs 18 residues. Germline CDR1 reads MGHRA; CDR2 reads YSYEKL. After removal of 0 bases from V and 4 bases from J, the junction contained 10 bases not matched to a gene.

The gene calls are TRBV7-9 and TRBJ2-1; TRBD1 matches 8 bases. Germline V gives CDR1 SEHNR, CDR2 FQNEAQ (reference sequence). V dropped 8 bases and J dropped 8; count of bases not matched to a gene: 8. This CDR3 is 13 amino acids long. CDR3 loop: CASLQGARDEQFF. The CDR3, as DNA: TGTGCCAGCCTCCAGGGGGCGCGGGATGAGCAGTTCTTC. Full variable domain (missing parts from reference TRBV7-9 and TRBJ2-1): DTGVSQNPRHKITKRGQNVTFRCDPISEHNRLYWYRQTLGQGPEFLTYFQNEAQLEKSRLLSDRFSAERPKGSFSTLEIQRTEQGDSAMYLCASLQGARDEQFFGPGTRLTVL.

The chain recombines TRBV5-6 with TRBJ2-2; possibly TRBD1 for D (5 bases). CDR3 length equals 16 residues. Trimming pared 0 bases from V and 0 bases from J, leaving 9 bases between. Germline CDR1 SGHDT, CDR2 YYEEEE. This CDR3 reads CASSLGGRANTGELFF. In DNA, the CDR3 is TGTGCCAGCAGCTTGGGGGGCAGGGCGAACACCGGGGAGCTGTTTTTT.

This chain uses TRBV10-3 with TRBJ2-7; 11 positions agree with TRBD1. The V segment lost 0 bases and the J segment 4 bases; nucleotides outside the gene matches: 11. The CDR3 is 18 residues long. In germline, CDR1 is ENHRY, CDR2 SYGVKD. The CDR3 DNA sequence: TGTGCCATCAGTGAGTCGATGATATGGGACAGGGGGTTGTACGAGCAGTACTTC. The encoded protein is CAISESMIWDRGLYEQYF.

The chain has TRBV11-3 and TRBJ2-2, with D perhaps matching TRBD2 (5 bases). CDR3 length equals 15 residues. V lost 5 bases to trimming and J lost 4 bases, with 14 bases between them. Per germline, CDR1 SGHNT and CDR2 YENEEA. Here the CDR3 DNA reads TGTGCCAGCAGCCGACCAACGGGGAGCACCGGGGAGCTGTTTTTT. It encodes CASSRPTGSTGELFF.

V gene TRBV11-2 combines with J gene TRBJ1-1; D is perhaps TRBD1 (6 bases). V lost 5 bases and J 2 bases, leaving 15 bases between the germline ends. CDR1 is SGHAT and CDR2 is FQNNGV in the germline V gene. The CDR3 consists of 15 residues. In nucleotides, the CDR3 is TGTGCCAGCAGCCCCGGGACACCACCCAACACTGAAGCTTTCTTT. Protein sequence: CASSPGTPPNTEAFF. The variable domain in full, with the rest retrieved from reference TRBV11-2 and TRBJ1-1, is EAGVAQSPRYKIIEKRQSVAFWCNPISGHATLYWYQQILGQGPKLLIQFQNNGVVDDSQLPKDRFSAERLKGVDSTLKIQPAKLEDSAVYLCASSPGTPPNTEAFFGQGTRLTVV.

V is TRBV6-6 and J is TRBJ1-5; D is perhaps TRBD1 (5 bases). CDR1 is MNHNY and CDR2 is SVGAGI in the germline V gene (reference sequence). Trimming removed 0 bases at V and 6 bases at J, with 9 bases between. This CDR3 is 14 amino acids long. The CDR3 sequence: CASSYSGEGQPQHF. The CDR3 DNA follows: TGTGCCAGCAGTTACTCAGGGGAGGGTCAGCCCCAGCATTTT.

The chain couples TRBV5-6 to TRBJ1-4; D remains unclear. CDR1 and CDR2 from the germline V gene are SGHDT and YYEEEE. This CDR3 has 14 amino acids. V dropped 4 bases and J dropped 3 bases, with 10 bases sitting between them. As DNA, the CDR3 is TGTGCCAGCAGCCCGAGTACGGCTAATGAAAAACTGTTTTTT. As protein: CASSPSTANEKLFF.

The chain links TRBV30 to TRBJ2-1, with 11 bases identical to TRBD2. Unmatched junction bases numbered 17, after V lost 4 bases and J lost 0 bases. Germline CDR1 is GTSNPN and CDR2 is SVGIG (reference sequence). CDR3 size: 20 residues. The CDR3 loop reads CAWNRQSLAGGLSSYNEQFF. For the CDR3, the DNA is TGTGCCTGGAACCGACAGTCTCTAGCGGGAGGCCTGAGCTCCTACAATGAGCAGTTCTTC.

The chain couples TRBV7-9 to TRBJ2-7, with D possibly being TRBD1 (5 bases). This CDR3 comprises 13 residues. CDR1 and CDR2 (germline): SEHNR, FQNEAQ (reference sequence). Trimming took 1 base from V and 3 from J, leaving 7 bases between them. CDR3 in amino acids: CASSLETGYEQYF. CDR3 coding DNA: TGTGCCAGCAGCTTAGAAACAGGCTACGAGCAGTACTTC.

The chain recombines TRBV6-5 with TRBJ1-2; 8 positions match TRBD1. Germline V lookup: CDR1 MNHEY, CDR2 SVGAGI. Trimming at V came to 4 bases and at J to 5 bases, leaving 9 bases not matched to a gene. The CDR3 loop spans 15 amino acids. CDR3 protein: CASSSRGPFNYGYTF. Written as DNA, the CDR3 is TGTGCCAGCAGTTCCAGGGGGCCGTTCAATTATGGCTACACCTTC.

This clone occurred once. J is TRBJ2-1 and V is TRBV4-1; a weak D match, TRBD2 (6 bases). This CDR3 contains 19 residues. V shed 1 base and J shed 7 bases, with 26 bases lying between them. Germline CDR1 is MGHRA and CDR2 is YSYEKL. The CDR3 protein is CASSQGEWGDSGKGNEQFF. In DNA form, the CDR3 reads TGCGCCAGCAGCCAAGGAGAATGGGGCGATAGCGGTAAGGGAAATGAGCAGTTCTTC.

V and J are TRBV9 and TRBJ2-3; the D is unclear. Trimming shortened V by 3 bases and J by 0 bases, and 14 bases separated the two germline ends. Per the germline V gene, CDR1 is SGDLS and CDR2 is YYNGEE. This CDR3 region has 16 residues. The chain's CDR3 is CASSGSREPSTDTQYF. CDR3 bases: TGTGCCAGCAGCGGGAGCCGCGAGCCTAGCACAGATACGCAGTATTTT.

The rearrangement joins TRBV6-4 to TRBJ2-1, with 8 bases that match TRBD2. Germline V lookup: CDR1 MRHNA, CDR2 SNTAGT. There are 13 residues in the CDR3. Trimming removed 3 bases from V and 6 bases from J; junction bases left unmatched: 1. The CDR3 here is CASSETSVNEQFF. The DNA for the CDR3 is TGTGCCAGCAGTGAGACTAGCGTCAATGAGCAGTTCTTC.

The CDR3 DNA reads as TGCGCCAGCAGTGAGCCCGGGACAGGGCCGAGAGATACGCAGTATTTT. It specifies CASSEPGTGPRDTQYF. The V and J genes are TRBV10-1 and TRBJ2-3, with 9 bases aligning to TRBD1. V lost 2 bases, J lost 5 bases, and 8 bases stayed unmatched. The length of the CDR3 is 16 residues. From germline, CDR1 is WNHNN and CDR2 SYGVQD (reference sequence).

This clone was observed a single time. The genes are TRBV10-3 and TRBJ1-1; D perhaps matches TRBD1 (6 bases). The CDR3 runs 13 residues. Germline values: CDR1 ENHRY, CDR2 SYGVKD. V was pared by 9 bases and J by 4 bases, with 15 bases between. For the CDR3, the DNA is TGTGCCATAGGTTCAGGGGCGCCCACTGAAGCTTTCTTT. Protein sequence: CAIGSGAPTEAFF.

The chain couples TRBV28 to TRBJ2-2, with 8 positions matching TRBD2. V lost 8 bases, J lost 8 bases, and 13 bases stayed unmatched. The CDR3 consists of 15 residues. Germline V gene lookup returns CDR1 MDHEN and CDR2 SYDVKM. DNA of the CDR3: TGTGCCAGCCACCGGGGGACTAGTGGAACGGGGGAGCTGTTTTTT. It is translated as CASHRGTSGTGELFF.

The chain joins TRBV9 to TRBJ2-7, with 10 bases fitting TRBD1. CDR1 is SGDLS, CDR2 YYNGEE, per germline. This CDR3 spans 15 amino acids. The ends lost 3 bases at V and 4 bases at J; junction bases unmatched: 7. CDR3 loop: CASSEGGDRGYEQYF. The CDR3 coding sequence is TGTGCCAGCAGCGAGGGGGGGGACAGGGGTTACGAGCAGTACTTC.

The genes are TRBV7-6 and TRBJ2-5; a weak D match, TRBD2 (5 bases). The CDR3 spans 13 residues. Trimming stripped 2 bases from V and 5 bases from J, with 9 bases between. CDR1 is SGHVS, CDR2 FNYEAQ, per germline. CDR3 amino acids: CASSLNRGETQYF. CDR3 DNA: TGTGCCAGCAGCTTAAACAGAGGGGAGACCCAGTACTTC.

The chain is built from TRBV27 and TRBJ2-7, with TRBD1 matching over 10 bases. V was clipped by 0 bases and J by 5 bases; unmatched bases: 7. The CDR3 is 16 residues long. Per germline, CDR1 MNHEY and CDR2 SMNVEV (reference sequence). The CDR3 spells CASSLSFGTGVNEQYF. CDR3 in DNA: TGTGCCAGCAGTTTATCTTTTGGGACAGGGGTTAACGAGCAGTACTTC.